Listed below are T cell receptor beta chains from one sample, sequenced in a study of T-cell memory formation after mild COVID-19. TCRdb reanalysed the 5' RACE reads using MiXCR and keeps one entry per CDR3 protein. The table includes 250,000 to 350,000 distinct CDR3 sequences, around 19% detected once. Source material: PBMCs or a T cell subset sorted from them (not recorded which). The receptor source for this set is a young man who had mild COVID-19 (a few samples of this study predate the infection). Cell type and time point are not known. The conserved cysteine and the conserved F or W are not part of the CDR3 here. The order of the fields is J gene, V gene, CDR3 protein.

J gene: TRBJ2-1
V gene: TRBV12-2
CDR3 protein: ASRLGGQHEQF

J gene: TRBJ1-1
V gene: TRBV4-3
CDR3 protein: ASSQDLGDKAF

J gene: TRBJ2-6
V gene: TRBV5-1
CDR3 protein: ASSLPGANVLT

J gene: TRBJ2-1
V gene: TRBV12-5
CDR3 protein: ASGSRYGGVYNEQF

J gene: TRBJ2-3
V gene: TRBV4-3
CDR3 protein: ASSRWRGDSDTQY

J gene: TRBJ2-3
V gene: TRBV12-5
CDR3 protein: ASGLGPTDTQY

J gene: TRBJ2-4
V gene: TRBV7-3
CDR3 protein: ASSPRLAGGRAKNIQY

J gene: TRBJ2-1
V gene: TRBV7-9
CDR3 protein: ASSPLEGSSYNEQF

J gene: TRBJ1-3
V gene: TRBV6-5
CDR3 protein: ASSSGAQGNTIY

J gene: TRBJ2-2
V gene: TRBV7-3
CDR3 protein: ASSVSQGTGELF

J gene: TRBJ1-2
V gene: TRBV7-9
CDR3 protein: ASSLLLSGYT

J gene: TRBJ1-1
V gene: TRBV7-9
CDR3 protein: ASSLTGGTEAF

J gene: TRBJ2-7
V gene: TRBV7-9
CDR3 protein: ASSPGQNYEQY

J gene: TRBJ2-7
V gene: TRBV7-2
CDR3 protein: ASSLDRGASYEQY

J gene: TRBJ2-3
V gene: TRBV7-6
CDR3 protein: ASSPAGNTDTQY

J gene: TRBJ2-5
V gene: TRBV29-1
CDR3 protein: SVGWSAKETQY

J gene: TRBJ1-2
V gene: TRBV7-2
CDR3 protein: ASSSPRQGGLYGYT

J gene: TRBJ2-5
V gene: TRBV12-3/TRBV12-4
CDR3 protein: ASSYTGERQETQY

J gene: TRBJ2-7
V gene: TRBV5-1
CDR3 protein: ASSLGHEQY

J gene: TRBJ1-5
V gene: TRBV27
CDR3 protein: ASSFGGRKPQH

J gene: TRBJ1-1
V gene: TRBV29-1
CDR3 protein: SVSVGTGTTEAF

J gene: TRBJ1-1
V gene: TRBV6-6
CDR3 protein: ASSLGTEYEAF

J gene: TRBJ2-3
V gene: TRBV12-3/TRBV12-4
CDR3 protein: ASSRGDYREY

J gene: TRBJ2-1
V gene: TRBV12-3/TRBV12-4
CDR3 protein: ASSLALAGTPYNEQF

J gene: TRBJ2-7
V gene: TRBV7-2
CDR3 protein: ASSFSSGSSYEQY

J gene: TRBJ1-2
V gene: TRBV12-3/TRBV12-4
CDR3 protein: ASRRLSGDGYT

J gene: TRBJ1-3
V gene: TRBV6-6
CDR3 protein: ASSYPEGPGNTIY

J gene: TRBJ2-5
V gene: TRBV7-2
CDR3 protein: ASSRVAGSETQY

J gene: TRBJ1-5
V gene: TRBV11-2
CDR3 protein: ASSFFPSQPQH

J gene: TRBJ2-7
V gene: TRBV15
CDR3 protein: AAGRTVLGEQY

J gene: TRBJ2-6
V gene: TRBV7-9
CDR3 protein: ASSLMAVVSSGANVLT

J gene: TRBJ2-1
V gene: TRBV12-3/TRBV12-4
CDR3 protein: ASSLGARQHNEQF

J gene: TRBJ1-5
V gene: TRBV7-2
CDR3 protein: ASSLGRVNQPQH

J gene: TRBJ2-7
V gene: TRBV2
CDR3 protein: ASRGTGPGEQY

J gene: TRBJ2-1
V gene: TRBV7-9
CDR3 protein: ASSWQQSYNEQF

J gene: TRBJ1-1
V gene: TRBV5-5
CDR3 protein: ASSSWSQNTEAF

J gene: TRBJ2-5
V gene: TRBV9
CDR3 protein: ASSLLQGNQETQY

J gene: TRBJ1-1
V gene: TRBV3-1
CDR3 protein: ASSQASTEAF

J gene: TRBJ1-2
V gene: TRBV11-1
CDR3 protein: ASSSSSGNYGYT

J gene: TRBJ1-6
V gene: TRBV20-1
CDR3 protein: SAPLTGNNSPLH

J gene: TRBJ1-6
V gene: TRBV7-2
CDR3 protein: ASSLDRGRTYNSPLH

J gene: TRBJ2-5
V gene: TRBV4-2
CDR3 protein: ASSTRGRGETQY

J gene: TRBJ2-7
V gene: TRBV5-5
CDR3 protein: ASSLTGPYEQY

J gene: TRBJ2-2
V gene: TRBV5-1
CDR3 protein: ASRVAVSTGELF

J gene: TRBJ2-2
V gene: TRBV12-3/TRBV12-4
CDR3 protein: ASSRGDTGELF

J gene: TRBJ1-6
V gene: TRBV7-9
CDR3 protein: ASSLRQGRNPYNSPLH

J gene: TRBJ2-1
V gene: TRBV27
CDR3 protein: ASSSQGWEQF

J gene: TRBJ2-1
V gene: TRBV7-2
CDR3 protein: ASSLEDWEDSKF

J gene: TRBJ1-2
V gene: TRBV9
CDR3 protein: ASSVQDTEFEGYT

J gene: TRBJ1-2
V gene: TRBV12-3/TRBV12-4
CDR3 protein: ASSLLWYGYT

J gene: TRBJ2-1
V gene: TRBV7-2
CDR3 protein: ASSLWLAGGYNEQF

J gene: TRBJ2-7
V gene: TRBV18
CDR3 protein: ASSPIQKSYEQY

J gene: TRBJ1-2
V gene: TRBV7-2
CDR3 protein: ASSPFAGYPYGYT

J gene: TRBJ1-2
V gene: TRBV12-3/TRBV12-4
CDR3 protein: ASSLKGTSGNYGYT

J gene: TRBJ2-3
V gene: TRBV28
CDR3 protein: ASSWPIQSGGTTDTQY